The 27 T cell receptor beta chains below come from one sample, sequenced in a study of blood T cell repertoires in COVID-19. Assay used: immunoSEQ multiplex PCR; TCRdb lists only in-frame clones, some missing. This table holds hundreds of thousands of clones, around 86% found once. Sequenced: peripheral blood. The source of these receptors is a woman in her twenties or thirties with active or convalescent COVID-19.

The chain employs TRBV30 and TRBJ2-3; TRBD2 agrees at 9 bases. The germline V gene encodes CDR1 GTSNPN and CDR2 SVGIG (reference sequence). V was clipped by 1 base and J by 5 bases; unmatched bases: 7. This CDR3 region has 15 residues. This CDR3 reads CAWSGRAGGIDTQYF. The CDR3 nucleotides read TGTGCCTGGAGTGGGAGAGCGGGAGGAATAGATACGCAGTATTTT.

Of note for this clone: The identical CDR3 is also encoded by other nucleotide sequences in the sample. The gene calls are TRBV19 and TRBJ2-1; the match to TRBD2 covers 10 bases. The CDR3 totals 15 residues. The junction had 3 bases not matched to a gene; V was cut back by 1 base and J by 6 bases. The germline CDR1 and CDR2 sequences are LNHDA and SQIVND (reference sequence). The DNA for the CDR3 is TGTGCCAGTAGTATAGGTCTAGCGGGGGTCAATGAGCAGTTCTTC. Translating gives CASSIGLAGVNEQFF.

The rearrangement joins TRBV10-1 to TRBJ2-7, with D maybe TRBD2 (6 bases). Looked up from germline, CDR1 is WNHNN and CDR2 is SYGVQD (reference sequence). This CDR3 contains 13 residues. Trimming pared 4 bases from V and 4 bases from J, leaving 11 bases between. CDR3 in amino acids: CASSAGVGYEQYF. For the CDR3, the DNA is TGCGCCAGCAGTGCGGGGGTAGGGTACGAGCAGTACTTC.

The chain has TRBV4-2 and TRBJ1-5, with no clear D. V was trimmed by 1 base and J by 1 base, leaving 11 bases between them. The CDR3 runs 16 residues. Germline CDR1 and CDR2: LGHNA and YNFKEQ. CDR3 nucleotides: TGTGCCAGCAGCCAAGCCCTGGGGAGCAGCAATCAGCCCCAGCATTTT. Translating it yields CASSQALGSSNQPQHF.

V is TRBV10-3 and J is TRBJ2-2; TRBD1 is a possible D gene (6 bases). V lost 0 bases, J lost 1 base, and 9 bases lay in between. Germline lookup yields CDR1 ENHRY and CDR2 SYGVKD. CDR3 size: 16 residues. The CDR3 DNA reads TGTGCCATCAGTGAGTCAGGACAGTTGAACACCGGGGAGCTGTTTTTT. Translated, it gives CAISESGQLNTGELFF.

The gene calls are TRBV4-1 and TRBJ1-1, with a tentative D call TRBD1 (5 bases). The CDR3 runs 15 residues. Germline V gene lookup returns CDR1 MGHRA and CDR2 YSYEKL. Trimming shortened V by 4 bases and J by 2 bases, and 14 bases separated the two germline ends. The chain's CDR3 is CASSPEGGTNTEAFF. For the CDR3, the DNA is TGCGCCAGCAGCCCCGAGGGAGGGACCAACACTGAAGCTTTCTTT.

As concerns this clone: The same CDR3 also results from other DNA sequences found in this sample. The chain has TRBV5-1 and TRBJ1-1; maybe TRBD1 (5 bases). CDR1 is SGHRS, CDR2 YFSETQ, per germline. CDR3 length equals 14 residues. Deletions cut 4 bases from V and 0 bases from J, with 10 bases between. CDR3 sequence reads: CASSRDSLNTEAFF. CDR3 nucleotides: TGCGCCAGCAGCCGAGACAGCTTGAACACTGAAGCTTTCTTT.

The chain employs TRBV19 and TRBJ1-2, with TRBD1 matching over 7 bases. The CDR3 runs to 15 residues. J was trimmed by 4 bases and V by 7 bases; bases with no gene match: 12. Germline lookup yields CDR1 LNHDA and CDR2 SQIVND (reference sequence). In DNA form, the CDR3 reads TGTGCCAGTAAATCCGGGGCAGGGGGAATCTATGGCTACACCTTC. This encodes CASKSGAGGIYGYTF.

The chain combines TRBV19 with TRBJ1-2, with TRBD1 matching 7 bases. This CDR3 is built from 14 residues. Trimming took 3 bases from V and 7 from J; bases not matched to a gene: 8. Germline V gene sequence: CDR1 LNHDA, CDR2 SQIVND (reference sequence). The CDR3 coding sequence is TGTGCCAGTAGTATTTCACAGGGGAACGGTGGCTACACCTTC. It specifies CASSISQGNGGYTF.

The genes are TRBV20-1 and TRBJ2-7, with 9 bases aligning to TRBD2. This CDR3 comprises 14 residues. Trimming at V came to 3 bases and at J to 0 bases, leaving 3 bases not matched to a gene. The V gene's germline CDR1 is DFQATT and CDR2 SNEGSKA (reference sequence). This CDR3 reads CSASLLAGSYEQYF. The CDR3 DNA is TGCAGTGCTAGTTTACTAGCGGGCTCCTACGAGCAGTACTTC.

This chain uses TRBV7-9 with TRBJ1-4, with D possibly matching TRBD1 (5 bases). V lost 5 bases to trimming and J lost 8 bases, with 9 bases between them. The germline gives CDR1 SEHNR, CDR2 FQNEAQ (reference sequence). The CDR3 loop spans 12 amino acids. The CDR3 DNA reads TGTGCCAGCAGCCAGGGTTTAGAAAAACTGTTTTTT. It encodes CASSQGLEKLFF. Variable domain in full (rest from reference TRBV7-9 and TRBJ1-4): DTGVSQNPRHKITKRGQNVTFRCDPISEHNRLYWYRQTLGQGPEFLTYFQNEAQLEKSRLLSDRFSAERPKGSFSTLEIQRTEQGDSAMYLCASSQGLEKLFFGSGTQLSVL.

In this sample, this clone turned up a few times. The chain links TRBV5-4 to TRBJ2-7; no reliable D call. This CDR3 has 14 residues. Per the germline V gene, CDR1 is SGHNT and CDR2 is YYREEE (reference sequence). Trimming removed 0 bases at V and 5 bases at J, with 12 bases between. In nucleotides, the CDR3 is TGTGCCAGCAGCTTGGATTTCTCTGGCAACGAGCAGTACTTC. Translating gives CASSLDFSGNEQYF.

The chain is built from TRBV9 and TRBJ1-4; 9 nucleotides match TRBD1. This CDR3 has 15 residues. Germline lookup yields CDR1 SGDLS and CDR2 YYNGEE. V lost 4 bases and J lost 5; bases outside the gene matches: 6. This CDR3 reads CASSLLGTGNEKLFF. The CDR3 DNA is TGTGCCAGCAGCCTTCTGGGGACAGGGAATGAAAAACTGTTTTTT.

The gene calls are TRBV7-9 and TRBJ2-7; D possibly corresponds to TRBD1 (5 bases). Trimming cost V 2 bases and J 4 bases, with 12 bases left between them. The germline gives CDR1 SEHNR, CDR2 FQNEAQ (reference sequence). CDR3 size: 14 residues. The CDR3 nucleotides are TGTGCCAGCAGCTTACGCGACAGCCTTTACGAGCAGTACTTC. This translates into CASSLRDSLYEQYF.

The chain's CDR3 is CASSGPGQGITYNSPLHF. Written as DNA, the CDR3 is TGTGCCAGCAGTGGACCTGGACAGGGGATCACCTATAATTCACCCCTCCACTTT. This chain connects TRBV6-1 to TRBJ1-6; 9 bases fit TRBD1. V dropped 4 bases and J dropped 2; count of bases not matched to a gene: 9. The CDR3 extends over 18 amino acids. CDR1 is MNHNS, CDR2 SASEGT, per germline.

This clone was recorded a few times. The chain couples TRBV5-1 to TRBJ2-1, with 12 bases lining up with TRBD2. This CDR3 spans 16 amino acids. V shed 5 bases, J shed 8 bases, and the junction held 11 bases outside the gene matches. Germline CDR1 is SGHRS and CDR2 is YFSETQ. The CDR3 loop is CASRQSSGRVYDEQFF. The CDR3 coding sequence is TGCGCCAGCAGGCAATCTAGCGGGAGGGTTTATGATGAGCAGTTCTTC. The whole variable domain, filled in from reference TRBV5-1 and TRBJ2-1, reads KAGVTQTPRYLIKTRGQQVTLSCSPISGHRSVSWYQQTPGQGLQFLFEYFSETQRNKGNFPGRFSGRQFSNSRSEMNVSTLELGDSALYLCASRQSSGRVYDEQFFGPGTRLTVL.

V gene TRBV19 combines with J gene TRBJ1-1; possible D gene TRBD1, 6 bases. This CDR3 is built from 14 residues. Germline-derived CDR1 and CDR2 are LNHDA and SQIVND (reference sequence). Trimming pared 7 bases from V and 3 bases from J, leaving 15 bases between. The CDR3 bases are TGTGCCAGTACCGCAGGGTGGGGGCACACTGAAGCTTTCTTT. Its translation: CASTAGWGHTEAFF.

The chain carries TRBV19 and TRBJ1-4, with TRBD1 matching 8 bases. J was trimmed by 1 base and V by 6 bases; bases with no gene match: 1. CDR1 and CDR2 from the germline V gene are LNHDA and SQIVND (reference sequence). CDR3 length: 14 amino acids. The CDR3 nucleotides read TGTGCCAGTAGCACAGGGGGAACTAATGAAAAACTGTTTTTT. Translation: CASSTGGTNEKLFF.

The chain uses TRBV27 and TRBJ2-2; D uncertain. Trimming stripped 0 bases from V and 6 bases from J, with 8 bases between. This CDR3 spans 14 amino acids. Germline V CDR1 and CDR2: MNHEY, SMNVEV (reference sequence). The CDR3 region has the DNA TGTGCCAGCAGTTTATCGGTCAACTCCGGGGAGCTGTTTTTT. Its protein is CASSLSVNSGELFF.

This chain links TRBV5-4 with TRBJ1-1, with a tentative D call TRBD1 (5 bases). The CDR3 has 11 amino acids. Between the trimmed V and J ends, which lost 7 bases and 3 bases, there was a span of 7 bases. The germline CDR1 and CDR2 sequences are SGHNT and YYREEE (reference sequence). CDR3 amino acids: CASGGDTEAFF. DNA of the CDR3: TGTGCCAGCGGGGGGGACACTGAAGCTTTCTTT.

In its sample, this clone was seen a few times. The chain uses TRBV27 and TRBJ1-1, with a weak D call TRBD1 (5 bases). CDR1 and CDR2 (germline): MNHEY, SMNVEV (reference sequence). The length of the CDR3 is 16 residues. Trimming removed 9 bases from V and 0 bases from J, with 20 bases in between. CDR3 loop: CASARRGPYLNTEAFF. In DNA form, the CDR3 reads TGTGCCAGTGCCAGGAGGGGCCCTTACCTGAACACTGAAGCTTTCTTT.

The chain uses TRBV19 and TRBJ2-7; 7 bases line up with TRBD1. The trim removed 5 bases at V and 3 bases at J, leaving 10 bases unmatched. The CDR3 runs 15 residues. Per the germline V gene, CDR1 is LNHDA and CDR2 is SQIVND (reference sequence). The CDR3 DNA follows: TGTGCCAGTAGTCTCCGGGACAGAGGATTCTACGAGCAGTACTTC. Protein: CASSLRDRGFYEQYF.

This clone was counted a few times. CDR3 region: CASRTTWTENNEQFF. The CDR3 nucleotides read TGTGCCAGCAGGACTACCTGGACAGAAAACAATGAGCAGTTCTTC. The chain employs TRBV2 and TRBJ2-1; D is perhaps TRBD1 (6 bases). The CDR3 is 15 amino acids. Trimming removed 6 bases from V and 5 bases from J, with 17 bases in between. The germline CDR1 and CDR2 sequences are SNHLY and FYNNEI.

The V and J genes are TRBV5-5 and TRBJ2-1, with TRBD1 matching 7 bases. The CDR3 length is 16 residues. The V and J ends lost 0 bases and 7 bases, in that order; junction bases with no gene match: 10. Germline V lookup: CDR1 SGHKS, CDR2 YYEKEE (reference sequence). CDR3 region: CASSLAGQGVGNEQFF. The CDR3 nucleotides are TGTGCCAGCAGCTTGGCCGGGCAGGGGGTTGGGAATGAGCAGTTCTTC.

This rearrangement joins TRBV18 to TRBJ1-1; 8 bases align to TRBD1. This CDR3 contains 16 residues. The germline V gene encodes CDR1 KGHSH and CDR2 LQKENI. V was clipped by 4 bases and J by 3 bases; unmatched bases: 10. DNA of the CDR3: TGTGCCAGCTCACGAAACAGGGGGATTCCGGACACTGAAGCTTTCTTT. Translating gives CASSRNRGIPDTEAFF.

The J gene is TRBJ1-3, the V gene TRBV5-1, with D perhaps matching TRBD1 (5 bases). There are 15 residues in the CDR3. Germline CDR1 and CDR2: SGHRS and YFSETQ. With 4 bases removed from V and 3 bases from J, the gap between germline ends came to 14 bases. CDR3 residues: CASSPEGVVGNTIYF. In nucleotides, the CDR3 is TGCGCCAGCAGCCCGGAAGGGGTAGTTGGAAACACCATATATTTT.

This chain joins TRBV7-6 and TRBJ1-1; no clear D gene. Trimming shortened V by 5 bases and J by 4 bases, and 5 bases separated the two germline ends. The CDR3 is 11 amino acids. Germline CDR1 and CDR2: SGHVS and FNYEAQ. CDR3 in DNA: TGTGCCAGCAGCAGCGGCACTGAAGCTTTCTTT. It yields the protein CASSSGTEAFF.